The 8 T cell receptor beta chains listed next were all sequenced from one sample in a study of beta chain features in type 1 diabetes. Since all of the isolated RNA was reverse transcribed, expressed TCRB transcripts were what got sequenced. Sequencing used immunoSEQ multiplex PCR; TCRdb keeps in-frame clones, though not all of them. In the table there are about 200,000 clones, roughly a tenth of which are singletons. The sequenced material came from central memory CD4+ T cells from blood. The receptors originated from a man younger than 35 in good health.

The V and J genes are TRBV6-5 and TRBJ2-1; 7 bases line up with TRBD2. This CDR3 spans 13 amino acids. The V gene's germline CDR1 is MNHEY and CDR2 SVGAGI. V lost 7 bases, J lost 7 bases, and 7 bases stayed unmatched. CDR3 nucleotides: TGTGCCAGCACCCTACCCGGGGGGAATGAGCAGTTCTTC. Translating gives CASTLPGGNEQFF.

This clone was observed a handful of times. The chain employs TRBV5-4 and TRBJ2-1; D possibly corresponds to TRBD2 (5 bases). The CDR3 runs to 15 residues. V shed 5 bases and J shed 3 bases, with 15 bases lying between them. The germline V gene encodes CDR1 SGHNT and CDR2 YYREEE (reference sequence). The CDR3 loop reads CASSPRTGNYNEQFF. The CDR3 DNA is TGTGCCAGCAGTCCTCGGACTGGAAACTACAATGAGCAGTTCTTC.

This clone was detected only a few times. The gene calls are TRBV7-8 and TRBJ2-1; perhaps TRBD2 as D (5 bases). The ends were cut back, 1 base at V and 13 bases at J, with 14 bases in the middle. Per germline, CDR1 SGHVS and CDR2 FQNEAQ. This CDR3 is built from 13 residues. This chain's CDR3 is CASSLVDAGPQFF. The CDR3 DNA reads TGTGCCAGCAGCTTAGTAGATGCGGGCCCACAGTTCTTC.

This clone was observed many times. V gene TRBV9 combines with J gene TRBJ2-7, with 7 bases that match TRBD1. The CDR3 has 14 residues. V gave up 4 bases and J gave up 2 bases; unmatched junction bases: 6. Looked up from germline, CDR1 is SGDLS and CDR2 is YYNGEE. The CDR3 DNA is TGTGCCAGCAGCCACGGGCAGGGGGCCTACGAGCAGTACTTC. Translation gives CASSHGQGAYEQYF.

This clone occurred a few times. A much larger clone is a single base away; this may be a read error. The J gene is TRBJ2-7, the V gene TRBV18; no firm D call. Per the germline V gene, CDR1 is KGHSH and CDR2 is LQKENI. V was shortened by 5 bases and J by 6 bases, with 20 bases between the two germline ends. The CDR3 runs to 15 residues. CDR3 amino acids: CASSTDQVSLPEQYF. CDR3 DNA sequence: TGTGCCAGCTCAACGGACCAAGTGAGCTTGCCCGAGCAGTACTTC. Drawing the rest from reference TRBV18 and TRBJ2-7, the complete variable domain is NAGVMQNPRHLVRRRGQEARLRCSPMKGHSHVYWYRQLPEEGLKFMVYLQKENIIDESGMPKERFSAEFPKEGPSILRIQQVVRGDSAAYFCASSTDQVSLPEQYFGPGTRLTVT.

This clone has only a few counts. This CDR3 reads CASGATRSSYEQYF. Written as DNA, the CDR3 is TGCGCCAGCGGAGCGACAAGGAGCTCCTACGAGCAGTACTTC. The chain is built from TRBV10-2 and TRBJ2-5; D not certain. Near its end, the DNA agrees better with TRBJ2-7, so the J call may be wrong. The germline V gene encodes CDR1 WSHSY and CDR2 SAAADI. The CDR3 has 14 amino acids.

CDR3: CAWTTGWIGTEAFF. Written as DNA, the CDR3 is TGTGCCTGGACAACAGGGTGGATTGGCACTGAAGCTTTCTTT. The chain combines TRBV30 with TRBJ1-1, with D perhaps TRBD1 (6 bases). Between the trimmed V and J ends, which lost 4 bases and 4 bases, there was a span of 16 bases. Germline CDR1 is GTSNPN and CDR2 is SVGIG (reference sequence). The CDR3 extends over 14 amino acids.

This clone has just a few counts. The chain has TRBV9 and TRBJ2-1; no definite D call. V lost 0 bases and J 3 bases, leaving 7 bases between the germline ends. The germline V gene has CDR1 SGDLS and CDR2 YYNGEE. The CDR3 is 14 residues long. The CDR3 reads CASSVEGDYNEQFF. The CDR3 DNA is TGTGCCAGCAGCGTAGAGGGCGACTACAATGAGCAGTTCTTC.